This TCR beta chain emerged from a study of shared clonotypes between healthy human individuals. Study-wide results and limits: Generally, estimated richness proved larger in naive subsets than it did in memory subsets.

The germline V and J ends were trimmed by 1 base and 3 bases, with 13 bases remaining between them. Germline V CDR1 and CDR2: SGHAT, FQNNGV. This CDR3 is 15 amino acids long. With regard to this clone: The antigen remains undetermined.

CD45RO-negative, CCR7-positively selected cells formed the naive CD8 fraction, excluding terminally differentiated effector memory CD45RA+ cells. The repertoire was sequenced with immunoSEQ multiplex PCR; TCRdb's copy has only in-frame clones and lacks some. The table lists millions of clones, about 95% of them singletons. V is TRBV11-2 and J is TRBJ2-7; tentatively, D is TRBD2 (6 bases). This clonotype originated in a man aged 18 to 30 in good health. Sequenced material: naive CD8+ T cells sorted from blood. CDR3 amino acids: CASSLGRGVDYEQYF. The CDR3 nucleotides are TGTGCCAGCAGCTTAGGTCGCGGGGTTGACTACGAGCAGTACTTC.